These 31 T cell receptor beta chains came from one sample sequenced in a study of cytomegalovirus exposure and HLA in healthy donors. The PCR was carried out with 60 Vbeta primers and 13 Jbeta primers. The method was immunoSEQ multiplex PCR; TCRdb's version includes in-frame clones alone and lacks a portion of them. Among some 200,000 clones listed, 10% to 15% were seen once. Sequenced input: PBMCs. The source is a man between 45 and 60 years old in good health and CMV-seropositive.

This clone appeared a few times. The chain recombines TRBV7-9 with TRBJ1-1; D gene uncertain. Per germline, CDR1 SEHNR and CDR2 FQNEAQ (reference sequence). The CDR3 covers 13 residues. V was clipped by 3 bases and J by 0 bases, with 5 bases between them. The CDR3 region is CASSFKMNTEAFF. Written as DNA, the CDR3 is TGTGCCAGCAGCTTTAAAATGAACACTGAAGCTTTCTTT.

CDR3 DNA: TGTGCCAGCAGCCCCGGGCGGGGAGGAAGCGCTGAAGCTTTCTTT. Amino acid sequence: CASSPGRGGSAEAFF. The chain carries TRBV11-3 and TRBJ1-1; D ambiguous. The CDR3 covers 15 residues. Germline V gene data show CDR1 as SGHNT and CDR2 as YENEEA. Trimming cost V 5 bases and J 6 bases, with 19 bases left between them.

This clone appeared a few times. The rearrangement joins TRBV12-2 to TRBJ2-7; the table's D gene call, TRBD2, was not cross checked with the DNA. TRBV12-2 is reported as a pseudogene. The CDR3 is 13 residues long. CDR3 loop: CASRPPRSYEQYV. The CDR3 DNA follows: TGTGCAAGTCGCCCACCTAGGAGCTACGAGCAGTACGTC.

This rearrangement joins TRBV28 to TRBJ1-4; D perhaps matches TRBD1 (6 bases). This CDR3 is built from 15 residues. The V gene lost 7 bases and the J gene lost 7 bases, with 19 bases spanning the gap. CDR1 and CDR2 (germline): MDHEN, SYDVKM. Here the CDR3 reads CASTLGGRTGEKLFF. The CDR3 DNA is TGTGCCAGCACCTTGGGGGGGCGTACGGGTGAAAAACTGTTTTTT.

The chain recombines TRBV9 with TRBJ2-5; 8 nucleotides agree with TRBD1. V shed 5 bases, J shed 5 bases, and the junction held 2 bases outside the gene matches. CDR3 length: 12 amino acids. The germline V gene has CDR1 SGDLS and CDR2 YYNGEE. This CDR3 is CASRGQEETQYF. The CDR3, as DNA: TGTGCCAGCAGGGGACAGGAGGAGACCCAGTACTTC.

This clone was detected only a few times. The chain combines TRBV11-2 with TRBJ1-5, with 7 bases fitting TRBD1. The germline gives CDR1 SGHAT, CDR2 FQNNGV. The CDR3 is 14 residues long. The V segment lost 5 bases and the J segment 2 bases; nucleotides outside the gene matches: 3. Here the CDR3 DNA reads TGTGCCAGCAGCCCCCAGGGGGGCAATCAGCCCCAGCATTTT. It is translated as CASSPQGGNQPQHF.

This clone appeared a few times. The chain is built from TRBV9 and TRBJ1-1; D uncertain. The CDR3 contains 15 residues. V dropped 3 bases and J dropped 0 bases, with 12 bases sitting between them. CDR1 is SGDLS, CDR2 YYNGEE, per germline. CDR3 nucleotide sequence: TGTGCCAGCAGCGCCGGAGGAGGAATGAACACTGAAGCTTTCTTT. Translation: CASSAGGGMNTEAFF.

The rearrangement uses TRBV9 and TRBJ1-2; D gene unclear. CDR1 and CDR2 (germline): SGDLS, YYNGEE. This CDR3 has 16 residues. The V end was cut by 2 bases, the J end by 4 bases, with 18 bases between. The CDR3 DNA sequence: TGTGCCAGCAGCGTTTTCGATCGTCTAGGGAGCTATGGCTACACCTTC. Translation gives CASSVFDRLGSYGYTF.

The V gene is TRBV5-1, the J gene TRBJ1-2, with D possibly TRBD1 on 6 matching bases. This CDR3 is 13 amino acids long. V was trimmed by 4 bases and J by 7 bases, leaving 14 bases between them. Germline V gene data show CDR1 as SGHRS and CDR2 as YFSETQ. CDR3 DNA sequence: TGCGCCAGCAGCCCCGGGCGGACAGTTGGCTACACCTTC. This codes for CASSPGRTVGYTF.

As concerns this clone: The same CDR3 can be traced to other DNA sequences in this sample. The gene calls are TRBV9 and TRBJ2-5, with D tentatively TRBD2 (6 bases). This CDR3 is built from 14 residues. V was pared by 0 bases and J by 2 bases, with 8 bases between. Germline CDR1 SGDLS, CDR2 YYNGEE. CDR3 in DNA: TGTGCCAGCAGCGTAGCGGGGGTGCAAGAGACCCAGTACTTC. Translation: CASSVAGVQETQYF.

This clone was picked up a small number of times. The chain combines TRBV6-6 with TRBJ1-2, with TRBD1 as a possible D gene (6 bases). Trimming removed 5 bases from V and 2 bases from J, with 12 bases in between. This CDR3 region has 14 residues. CDR1 is MNHNY and CDR2 is SVGAGI in the germline V gene (reference sequence). CDR3 in amino acids: CASSAFTGNYGYTF. The CDR3 nucleotides are TGTGCCAGCAGTGCTTTTACAGGGAACTATGGCTACACCTTC.

About this clone: Germline is not matched at one junction end, which may reflect a read error. The chain carries TRBV19 and TRBJ2-3; the D gene is possibly TRBD1 (5 bases). Germline CDR1 is LNHDA and CDR2 is SQIVND (reference sequence). CDR3 length: 11 residues. The CDR3 reads CASSIGSGWHF. CDR3 in DNA: TGTGCCAGTAGTATAGGATCAGGGTGGCATTTT.

This clone was seen a few times. The rearrangement links TRBV7-2 to TRBJ2-5; TRBD1 is a possible D gene (6 bases). CDR1 and CDR2 from the germline V gene are SGHTA and FQGNSA. The CDR3 sequence is 15 residues long. With 1 base removed from V and 5 bases from J, the gap between germline ends came to 14 bases. The CDR3 DNA is TGTGCCAGCAGCTTAGAAACAGGGCGGTGGGAGACCCAGTACTTC. It specifies CASSLETGRWETQYF.

This clone has a handful of counts. The chain is built from TRBV28 and TRBJ1-2; no reliable D call. Trimming left V 5 bases short and J 8 bases short, with 15 bases between. Germline CDR1 reads MDHEN; CDR2 reads SYDVKM. This CDR3 is built from 13 residues. For the CDR3, the DNA is TGTGCCAGCAGTAATGCCGGAGGGCTAGGCTACACCTTC. Amino acids: CASSNAGGLGYTF.

The chain has TRBV9 and TRBJ2-5; D unclear. Germline lookup yields CDR1 SGDLS and CDR2 YYNGEE. The CDR3 spans 14 residues. The ends were cut back, 4 bases at V and 5 bases at J, with 15 bases in the middle. Here the CDR3 DNA reads TGTGCCAGCAGCCCCGCAGGCAAGTATGAGACCCAGTACTTC. Amino acid sequence: CASSPAGKYETQYF.

The chain is built from TRBV9 and TRBJ2-2, with TRBD1 as a possible D gene (6 bases). The CDR3 is 16 residues long. CDR1 SGDLS and CDR2 YYNGEE come from the germline V gene. V lost 0 bases, J lost 1 base, and 10 bases lay in between. DNA of the CDR3: TGTGCCAGCAGCGTAGTCGGCAGGGGGAACACCGGGGAGCTGTTTTTT. Protein: CASSVVGRGNTGELFF.

The J gene is TRBJ1-2, the V gene TRBV7-9; 11 nucleotides line up with TRBD1. Germline lookup yields CDR1 SEHNR and CDR2 FQNEAQ (reference sequence). CDR3 length: 14 amino acids. The ends lost 7 bases at V and 5 bases at J; junction bases unmatched: 6. The chain's CDR3 is CASTGQGAEYGYTF. The CDR3 bases are TGTGCCAGCACCGGACAGGGGGCGGAGTATGGCTACACCTTC.

This clone appeared a few times. The chain has TRBV7-9 and TRBJ2-3, with D possibly matching TRBD2 (6 bases). CDR1 and CDR2 (germline): SEHNR, FQNEAQ (reference sequence). The V and J ends lost 5 bases and 4 bases respectively, with 16 bases between them. The CDR3 runs 15 residues. The CDR3 protein is CASSLSGGEADTQYF. The DNA of the CDR3 is TGTGCCAGCAGCCTCTCAGGCGGGGAGGCAGATACGCAGTATTTT.

The chain uses TRBV7-2 and TRBJ2-1; 10 nucleotides match TRBD1. Germline V gene data show CDR1 as SGHTA and CDR2 as FQGNSA. The CDR3 is 14 amino acids. Unmatched junction bases numbered 5, after V lost 5 bases and J lost 7 bases. Written as DNA, the CDR3 is TGTGCCAGCAGCGCCGACAGGGGGCTGAATGAGCAGTTCTTC. It yields the protein CASSADRGLNEQFF.

V and J are TRBV27 and TRBJ1-2; D remains unclear. The germline gives CDR1 MNHEY, CDR2 SMNVEV (reference sequence). V shed 2 bases and J shed 4 bases, with 11 bases lying between them. This CDR3 has 14 residues. As DNA, the CDR3 is TGTGCCAGCAGTTTACAAATGGTCGGCTATGGCTACACCTTC. It codes for CASSLQMVGYGYTF.

Written as DNA, the CDR3 is TGTGCCAGCAGCCCTACCGGGGAGGGGAGTGAAAAACTGTTTTTT. Protein sequence: CASSPTGEGSEKLFF. The rearrangement joins TRBV25-1 to TRBJ1-4; D might be TRBD1 (5 bases). The CDR3 contains 15 residues. Germline lookup yields CDR1 MGHDK and CDR2 SYGVNS. Trimming cost V 6 bases and J 7 bases, with 18 bases left between them.

This clone was counted between two and nine times. V is TRBV5-6 and J is TRBJ2-1; 7 bases map to TRBD1. CDR3 length: 14 residues. Looked up from germline, CDR1 is SGHDT and CDR2 is YYEEEE. The trim removed 2 bases at V and 6 bases at J, leaving 5 bases unmatched. The CDR3 coding sequence is TGTGCCAGCAGCTTCCGTGGACAGGTCAATGAGCAGTTCTTC. Translation gives CASSFRGQVNEQFF.

This clone has more than one count but fewer than ten. J is TRBJ2-3 and V is TRBV5-1; D is uncertain. The CDR3 sequence is 12 residues long. Germline assignment: CDR1 SGHRS and CDR2 YFSETQ. The V end lost 7 bases, the J end lost 8 bases, and 14 bases lay between the germline ends. DNA for the CDR3: TGCGCCAGCGCCCCGGAGTTCGGTACGCAGTATTTT. Its protein is CASAPEFGTQYF.

This clone was detected only a few times. The chain couples TRBV5-4 to TRBJ2-2, with D perhaps TRBD2 (7 bases). There are 15 residues in the CDR3. Germline loops: CDR1 SGHNT, CDR2 YYREEE (reference sequence). V lost 4 bases to trimming and J lost 4 bases, with 14 bases between them. In DNA form, the CDR3 reads TGTGCCAGCAGCCTAAAGGGGGGGGGCACCGGGGAGCTGTTTTTT. As protein: CASSLKGGGTGELFF.

CDR3 in DNA: TGCGCCAGCAGCTTGTCGCGTGGTCTAGCGGGGGGGAGACAAGAGACCCAGTACTTC. Its protein is CASSLSRGLAGGRQETQYF. The chain uses TRBV5-1 and TRBJ2-5; 12 bases are a match to TRBD2. Germline trimming cut 1 base from V and 2 bases from J; bases unmatched to any gene: 12. CDR1 SGHRS and CDR2 YFSETQ come from the germline V gene. The CDR3 covers 19 residues.

Turning to this clone: In this CDR3 the conserved last residue, phenylalanine or tryptophan, is missing, so a read error is likely. The J gene is TRBJ2-7, the V gene TRBV6-1, with D possibly matching TRBD1 (5 bases). Trimming cost V 1 base and J 6 bases, with 10 bases left between them. CDR1 is MNHNS and CDR2 is SASEGT in the germline V gene. The CDR3 length is 13 residues. The CDR3 bases are TGTGCCAGCAGTGAAGTTGGGGCGGCCGAGCAGTACCTC. Its protein product is CASSEVGAAEQYL.

The V and J genes are TRBV30 and TRBJ2-7; D not certain. Germline V gene sequence: CDR1 GTSNPN, CDR2 SVGIG (reference sequence). The CDR3 contains 13 residues. Trimming took off 0 bases at V and 6 bases at J, with 12 bases between the two ends. CDR3 DNA sequence: TGTGCCTGGAGTGTAGTAAGAGGATCCGAGCAGTACTTC. Translating it yields CAWSVVRGSEQYF.

V gene TRBV19 combines with J gene TRBJ2-3; D not resolved. This CDR3 has 14 amino acids. Germline lookup yields CDR1 LNHDA and CDR2 SQIVND (reference sequence). V shed 1 base and J shed 1 base, with 6 bases lying between them. The CDR3 loop is CASSIGHGTDTQYF. The CDR3 DNA reads TGTGCCAGTAGTATAGGACACGGCACAGATACGCAGTATTTT.

This clone was counted between two and nine times. This chain connects TRBV9 to TRBJ1-6; TRBD1 matches 10 bases. V lost 2 bases to trimming and J lost 13 bases; unmatched junction nucleotides: 6. This CDR3 contains 14 residues. Germline-derived CDR1 and CDR2 are SGDLS and YYNGEE. The CDR3 here is CASSVGTGVGPLHF. CDR3 bases: TGTGCCAGCAGCGTTGGGACAGGGGTCGGGCCCCTCCACTTT.

This clone was recorded a few times. This sequence joins TRBV11-3 and TRBJ2-2, with 7 bases lining up with TRBD2. CDR1 is SGHNT and CDR2 is YENEEA in the germline V gene. The CDR3 consists of 14 residues. V shed 8 bases, J shed 0 bases, and the junction held 3 bases outside the gene matches. The CDR3 nucleotides are TGTGCCAGCGGGGGGGGACCGAACACCGGGGAGCTGTTTTTT. Translated: CASGGGPNTGELFF.

This chain uses TRBV18 with TRBJ1-5, with D possibly being TRBD1 (6 bases). The CDR3 is made up of 16 amino acids. V gave up 0 bases and J gave up 0 bases, with 9 bases separating them. Per germline, CDR1 KGHSH and CDR2 LQKENI. The CDR3 loop is CASSPPTGYSNQPQHF. The CDR3 bases are TGTGCCAGCTCACCACCGACAGGCTATAGCAATCAGCCCCAGCATTTT.